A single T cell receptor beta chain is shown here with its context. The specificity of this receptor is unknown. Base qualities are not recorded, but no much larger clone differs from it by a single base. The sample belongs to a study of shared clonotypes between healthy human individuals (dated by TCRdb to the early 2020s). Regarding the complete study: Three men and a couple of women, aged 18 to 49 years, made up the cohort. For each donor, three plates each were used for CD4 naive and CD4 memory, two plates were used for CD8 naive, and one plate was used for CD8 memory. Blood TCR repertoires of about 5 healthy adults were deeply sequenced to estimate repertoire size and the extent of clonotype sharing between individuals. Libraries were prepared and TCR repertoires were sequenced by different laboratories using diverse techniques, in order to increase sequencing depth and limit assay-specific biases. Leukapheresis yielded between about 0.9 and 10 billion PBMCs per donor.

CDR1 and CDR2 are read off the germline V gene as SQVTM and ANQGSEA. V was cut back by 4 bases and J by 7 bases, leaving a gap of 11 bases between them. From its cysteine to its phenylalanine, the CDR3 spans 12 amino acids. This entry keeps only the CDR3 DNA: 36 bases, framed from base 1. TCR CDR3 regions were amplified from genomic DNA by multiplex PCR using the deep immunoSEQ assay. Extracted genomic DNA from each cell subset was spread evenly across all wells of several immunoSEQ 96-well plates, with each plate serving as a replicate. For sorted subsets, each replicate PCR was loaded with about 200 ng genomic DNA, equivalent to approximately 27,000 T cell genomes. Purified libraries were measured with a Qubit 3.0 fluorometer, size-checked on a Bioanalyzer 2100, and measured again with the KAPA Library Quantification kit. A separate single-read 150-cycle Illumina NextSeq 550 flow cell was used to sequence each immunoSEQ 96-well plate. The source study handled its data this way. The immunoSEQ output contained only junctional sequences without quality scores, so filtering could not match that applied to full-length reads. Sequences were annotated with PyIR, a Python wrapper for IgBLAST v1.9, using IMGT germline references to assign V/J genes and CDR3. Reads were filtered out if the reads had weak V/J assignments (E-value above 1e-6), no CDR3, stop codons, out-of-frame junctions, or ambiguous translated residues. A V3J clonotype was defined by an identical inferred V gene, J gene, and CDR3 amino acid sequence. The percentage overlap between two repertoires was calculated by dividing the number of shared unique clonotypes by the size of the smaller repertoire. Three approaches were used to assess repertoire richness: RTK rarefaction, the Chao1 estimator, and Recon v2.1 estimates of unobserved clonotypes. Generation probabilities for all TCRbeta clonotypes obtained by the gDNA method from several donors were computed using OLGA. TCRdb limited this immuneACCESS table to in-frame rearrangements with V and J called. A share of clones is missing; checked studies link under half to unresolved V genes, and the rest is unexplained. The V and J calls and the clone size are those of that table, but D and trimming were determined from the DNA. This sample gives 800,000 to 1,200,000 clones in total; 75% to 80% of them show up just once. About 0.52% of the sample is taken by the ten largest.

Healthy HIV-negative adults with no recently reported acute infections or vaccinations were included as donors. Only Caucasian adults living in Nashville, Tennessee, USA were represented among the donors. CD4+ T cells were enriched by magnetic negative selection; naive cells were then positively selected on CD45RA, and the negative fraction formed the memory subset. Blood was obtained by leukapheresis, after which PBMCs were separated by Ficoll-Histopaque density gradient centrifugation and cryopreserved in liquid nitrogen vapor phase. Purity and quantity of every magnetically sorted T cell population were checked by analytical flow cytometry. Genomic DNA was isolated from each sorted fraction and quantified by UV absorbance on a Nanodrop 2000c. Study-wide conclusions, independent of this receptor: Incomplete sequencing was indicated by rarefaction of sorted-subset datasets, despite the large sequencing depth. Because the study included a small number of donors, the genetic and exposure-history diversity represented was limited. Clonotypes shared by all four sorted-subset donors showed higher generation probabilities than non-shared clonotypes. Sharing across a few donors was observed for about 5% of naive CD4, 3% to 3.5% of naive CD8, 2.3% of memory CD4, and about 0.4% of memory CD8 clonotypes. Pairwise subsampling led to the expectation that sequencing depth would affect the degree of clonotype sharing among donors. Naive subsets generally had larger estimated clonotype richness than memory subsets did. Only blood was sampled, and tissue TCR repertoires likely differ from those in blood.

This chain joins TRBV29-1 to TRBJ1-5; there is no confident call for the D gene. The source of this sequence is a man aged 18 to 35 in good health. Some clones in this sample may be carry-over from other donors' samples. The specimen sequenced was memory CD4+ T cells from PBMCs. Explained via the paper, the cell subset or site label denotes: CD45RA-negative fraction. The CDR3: CSVVIGQQPQHF. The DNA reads TGCAGCGTTGTAATAGGGCAGCAGCCCCAGCATTTT.